This T cell receptor (beta chain) comes out of a study of Ad26.COV2.S vaccination and SARS-CoV-2 variants. The CDR3 totals 16 residues. Germline V lookup: CDR1 SGHDT, CDR2 YYEEEE. V dropped 2 bases and J dropped 0; count of bases not matched to a gene: 5. The repertoire was sequenced with immunoSEQ multiplex PCR; TCRdb's copy has only in-frame clones and lacks some. The repertoire holds some 250,000 clones, with 70% to 90% as singletons. Treatment noted: around 19 received Ad26.COV2.S at low or high dose, single or two shots; 5 received placebo; per-sample allocation not given. Each sample was drawn 63 days after the first injection (of vaccine or placebo).

The chain combines TRBV5-6 with TRBJ1-3; 7 bases are shared with TRBD1. The TCR comes from a person between 18 and 59 years old who received the Ad26.COV2.S COVID-19 vaccine or a placebo. Source: peripheral blood, taken in a trial of Ad26.COV2.S vaccine versus placebo. This CDR3 is CASSFRGGLSGNTIYF. The CDR3 nucleotides read TGTGCCAGCAGCTTTAGAGGGGGCCTCTCTGGAAACACCATATATTTT.